The source of this T cell receptor beta chain is a study of T cell responses to AZD1222 COVID-19 vaccine listed by TCRdb under 2021. Regarding the study in general: TCR sequencing covered roughly 230 trial participants: some 210 given two doses of AZD1222 and around 25 given two doses of MenACWY control vaccine. Enrollment into the trials was organized by age into subgroups of 18-55, 56-69 and 70-plus years, and those subgroups contained roughly 140, 27 and 60 TCR-sequenced participants, respectively. The paper's findings and limits, for the study overall: The whole spike protein was spanned by vaccine-associated CD4 TCRs, and dominant responses were seen in regions 160-218 and 743-854. Participants were mostly white British, with more females than males. The authors suggested clonal diversity may have been underestimated. Conclusions about previously exposed vaccinees are limited, since just a handful of AZD1222 recipients were seropositive for SARS-CoV-2 at baseline. After two AZD1222 doses, both the breadth and the depth of spike-specific TCRs were significantly higher than at day 0 and than in MenACWY recipients. In the small 56-69-year group, the increase in depth fell short of significance, most likely because of low power. Nearly half of unique spike-specific TCRs reportedly recognized epitopes outside regions mutated in the B.1.351 and B.1.1.7 variants. Because no day 14 peak-response samples were available, the repertoires could be characterized only after the peak T cell response.

About this clone: Its antigen remains unidentified. Per-base qualities were not stored, and no clone one base away is much larger.

This sample's time point label indicates: baseline before first vaccination. Explained via the paper, the treatment or condition label denotes: meningococcal conjugate vaccine given as trial control. Vaccinee samples were obtained from the UK trials COV001 and COV002, which included a single-blind randomized controlled phase 2/3 trial of AZD1222 (ChAdOx1 nCoV-19) in healthy adults. For TCRbeta chain sequencing, PBMC samples were collected from trial participants at day 0 and at day 28 after the second dose. The CDR3 regions of human TCRbeta chains were analyzed by immunosequencing. The original methods were these. TCRs in the repertoires were compared against a reference library of SARS-CoV-2-specific TCRs that had been generated with the MIRA antigen-specificity platform. Breadth was defined as the fraction of unique TCRs that were SARS-CoV-2-associated, and depth was defined as the fraction of total T cells that were SARS-CoV-2-associated. Using the MIRA data, each spike-specific TCR was mapped to the spike region that the TCR reacts to and placed in a CD4 or CD8 class. Log10-transformed breadth and depth values were compared by one-way ANOVA with Sidak's multiple comparisons tests. This is the immuneACCESS table as TCRdb keeps it, with only in-frame sequences that have V and J called. A part of the clones is gone; compared with another copy, unresolved V genes explain less than half, and the rest is unexplained. The V and J calls and clone size are taken from that table; D and trimming were inferred from the DNA. This sample comprises hundreds of thousands of clones, around 93% of them detected only once. The ten largest clones represent less than 1.2% of the sample.

The CDR3 runs 15 residues from the cysteine to the phenylalanine. The entry retains the CDR3 DNA only, 45 bases that are in frame from base 1. V loses 0 bases of germline sequence and J loses 5 bases, and the interval between the two ends is 17 bases. Looking up the germline V gene (reference sequence) yields CDR1 GTSNPN and CDR2 SVGIG. The source is an adult in good health. The sample was peripheral blood, taken on day 0 of MenACWY control vaccination. Recombination connected TRBV30 to TRBJ2-7; TRBD2 could be the D gene, as 6 bases match. The DNA sequence reads TGTGCCTGGAGTGTAATCGCGGGACGGCGTGACGAGCAGTACTTC. This yields the protein CAWSVIAGRRDEQYF.